This TCR beta chain was captured in a study of T cell repertoires in cytomegalovirus infection. Study at large: TCR beta signatures that were public indicated CMV infection and matching HLA type.

Comment on this clonotype: The antigen is not known.

TCRdb processed the reads anew with MiXCR; each CDR3 protein has one entry. This table holds under 850,000 distinct CDR3 sequences, around a third found once. The CDR3 covers 20 residues. The germline gives CDR1 MNHEY, CDR2 SMNVEV (reference sequence). Trimming removed 8 bases from V and 0 bases from J; junction bases left unmatched: 18. Source: cultured PBMCs, taken from culture after CMV antigen stimulation. The chain recombines TRBV27 with TRBJ2-1, with TRBD2 matching 11 bases. This sequence originates from a human donor in good health (CMV status not recorded). Some clones in this sample may be carry-over from other donors' samples. The CDR3 loop is CASHYKRGLAVRSSYNEQFF. CDR3 coding DNA: TGTGCCAGCCACTACAAGAGGGGACTAGCGGTACGGAGCTCCTACAATGAGCAGTTCTTC.